These 31 T cell receptor beta chains share one sample of origin, sequenced in a study of beta chain features in type 1 diabetes. Whole-study results and caveats: TCRB CDR3s were moderately but significantly shorter in Type 1 diabetes patients in all four CD4+ subsets.

The antigens of these receptors remain unknown. Expressed TCRB transcripts were sequenced, since all the RNA that had been isolated was reverse transcribed. The repertoire was sequenced with immunoSEQ multiplex PCR; TCRdb's copy has only in-frame clones and lacks some. Here the sample spans around 600,000 clones, around an eighth being singletons. The specimen was naive CD4+ T cells from blood. The receptors here all came from a man between 25 and 39 years old with type 1 diabetes.

Regarding this clone: Other DNA sequences in this sample translate to the same CDR3. V and J are TRBV7-7 and TRBJ2-5; D call uncertain. V was cut by 3 bases and J by 5 bases, with 10 bases left in between. The germline V gene encodes CDR1 SSHAT and CDR2 FNYEAQ (reference sequence). CDR3 size: 13 residues. CDR3 nucleotides: TGTGCCAGCAGCTTTGGCGGTGGGGAGACCCAGTACTTC. Amino acid sequence: CASSFGGGETQYF. The full variable domain, with the rest looked up from reference TRBV7-7 and TRBJ2-5, is GAGVSQSPRYKVTKRGQDVTLRCDPISSHATLYWYQQALGQGPEFLTYFNYEAQPDKSGLPSDRFSAERPEGSISTLTIQRTEQRDSAMYRCASSFGGGETQYFGPGTRLLVL.

The rearrangement joins TRBV5-1 to TRBJ2-5; D may be TRBD1 or TRBD2 (5 bases each). Trimming took off 4 bases at V and 1 base at J, with 11 bases between the two ends. The CDR3 sequence is 14 residues long. CDR1 and CDR2 (germline): SGHRS, YFSETQ. CDR3 protein: CASSEGRLQETQYF. The CDR3 bases are TGCGCCAGCAGCGAGGGACGGCTCCAAGAGACCCAGTACTTC.

This clone was seen a handful of times. The chain recombines TRBV7-3 with TRBJ2-1; 8 nucleotides line up with TRBD2. CDR3 size: 14 residues. Germline CDR1 and CDR2: SGHTA and FQGTGA. The ends lost 4 bases at V and 13 bases at J; junction bases unmatched: 12. CDR3 bases: TGTGCCAGCAGCTCCCCGATGGCGCGGGGGGCCCAGTTCTTC. Protein: CASSSPMARGAQFF.

Details on this clone: Other DNA sequences of this sample code for an identical CDR3. The chain recombines TRBV5-1 with TRBJ2-5, with D unresolved. The V gene lost 0 bases and the J gene lost 0 bases, with 3 bases spanning the gap. CDR3 length equals 13 residues. CDR1 is SGHRS and CDR2 is YFSETQ in the germline V gene. As DNA, the CDR3 is TGCGCCAGCAGCTTGGAGTACCAAGAGACCCAGTACTTC. Translated, it gives CASSLEYQETQYF.

J is TRBJ1-3 and V is TRBV5-1, with D tentatively TRBD1 (5 bases). Trimming left V 0 bases short and J 0 bases short, with 10 bases between. CDR1 SGHRS and CDR2 YFSETQ come from the germline V gene. This CDR3 region has 16 residues. The CDR3 DNA reads TGCGCCAGCAGCTTGGAGGACACTCACTCTGGAAACACCATATATTTT. The encoded protein is CASSLEDTHSGNTIYF.

The chain carries TRBV10-3 and TRBJ1-2, with unresolved D. The CDR3 loop spans 15 amino acids. V was trimmed by 3 bases and J by 2 bases, leaving 13 bases between them. The germline V gene has CDR1 ENHRY and CDR2 SYGVKD. The CDR3 loop is CAISEGSPGNYGYTF. Written as DNA, the CDR3 is TGTGCCATCAGTGAAGGGTCCCCAGGAAACTATGGCTACACCTTC.

The J gene is TRBJ2-4, the V gene TRBV6-1, with 9 bases fitting TRBD1. The germline gives CDR1 MNHNS, CDR2 SASEGT. The CDR3 is 16 residues long. V lost 4 bases and J lost 6; bases outside the gene matches: 10. The CDR3 sequence: CASSGSGTGSGNIQYF. DNA of the CDR3: TGTGCCAGCAGTGGATCCGGGACAGGGAGTGGAAACATTCAGTACTTC.

This CDR3 reads CASSPTGATTPYEQYF. Written as DNA, the CDR3 is TGTGCCAGCAGCCCGACTGGCGCGACAACCCCCTACGAGCAGTACTTC. The chain employs TRBV7-2 and TRBJ2-7; the D is unclear. V was clipped by 5 bases and J by 2 bases, with 19 bases between them. Germline lookup yields CDR1 SGHTA and CDR2 FQGNSA. This CDR3 region has 16 residues.

The chain combines TRBV25-1 with TRBJ1-6; 7 bases match TRBD1. The trim removed 4 bases at V and 6 bases at J, leaving 6 bases unmatched. Germline V gene data show CDR1 as MGHDK and CDR2 as SYGVNS. The CDR3 sequence is 15 residues long. CDR3 amino acids: CASSAQGTINSPLHF. For the CDR3, the DNA is TGTGCCAGCAGTGCACAGGGGACTATTAATTCACCCCTCCACTTT.

In this sample, this clone turned up a few times. The rearrangement joins TRBV7-2 to TRBJ2-7, with D possibly TRBD2 on 5 matching bases. The CDR3 runs to 16 residues. Germline CDR1 and CDR2: SGHTA and FQGNSA. The V gene lost 0 bases and the J gene lost 1 base, with 13 bases spanning the gap. CDR3 nucleotides: TGTGCCAGCAGCTTAGCGCGCAGCGGCCCATCCTACGAGCAGTACTTC. Its protein product is CASSLARSGPSYEQYF.

This clone was picked up a small number of times. The chain joins TRBV6-5 to TRBJ1-2; a weak D match, TRBD1 (6 bases). This CDR3 has 12 amino acids. The germline V gene has CDR1 MNHEY and CDR2 SVGAGI. Trimming stripped 5 bases from V and 2 bases from J, with 6 bases between. The CDR3 reads CASSTGNYGYTF. The CDR3 DNA is TGTGCCAGCAGTACAGGGAACTATGGCTACACCTTC.

This sequence joins TRBV6-1 and TRBJ1-3, with 8 positions matching TRBD1. CDR3 length equals 14 residues. V was clipped by 4 bases and J by 2 bases; unmatched bases: 1. Germline V gene sequence: CDR1 MNHNS, CDR2 SASEGT. As DNA, the CDR3 is TGTGCCAGCAGTGGACAGGGGACTGGAAACACCATATATTTT. It yields the protein CASSGQGTGNTIYF.

This clone turned up a few times. V gene TRBV19 combines with J gene TRBJ2-2; D unclear. This CDR3 contains 13 residues. V was shortened by 4 bases and J by 3 bases, with 6 bases between the two germline ends. Germline V gene lookup returns CDR1 LNHDA and CDR2 SQIVND (reference sequence). CDR3 residues: CASSKTYTGELFF. CDR3 coding DNA: TGTGCCAGTAGTAAAACTTACACCGGGGAGCTGTTTTTT.

This clone was seen a handful of times. In the same sample, other DNA sequences code for this CDR3. The CDR3 reads CASSVVPGANVLTF. The CDR3 region has the DNA TGTGCCAGCAGCGTAGTCCCTGGGGCCAACGTCCTGACTTTC. The chain combines TRBV9 with TRBJ2-6, with D uncertain. V was cut by 0 bases and J by 2 bases, with 3 bases left in between. Germline CDR1 is SGDLS and CDR2 is YYNGEE. The CDR3 is made up of 14 amino acids.

This clone has just a few counts. The V call is TRBV30, the J call TRBJ1-6, with D possibly TRBD1 on 5 matching bases. V lost 4 bases, J lost 9 bases, and 16 bases lay in between. There are 14 residues in the CDR3. The germline gives CDR1 GTSNPN, CDR2 SVGIG (reference sequence). CDR3 region: CAWTLGRLVSPLHF. The CDR3 DNA reads as TGTGCCTGGACCTTGGGACGGCTAGTTTCACCCCTCCACTTT.

V and J are TRBV7-9 and TRBJ1-1; D ambiguous. The CDR3 has 13 amino acids. The germline V gene has CDR1 SEHNR and CDR2 FQNEAQ (reference sequence). Trimming shortened V by 5 bases and J by 1 base, and 8 bases separated the two germline ends. The CDR3 DNA follows: TGTGCCAGCAGCCCAGCGGGGAACACTGAAGCTTTCTTT. This codes for CASSPAGNTEAFF. The variable domain in full, with the rest retrieved from reference TRBV7-9 and TRBJ1-1, is DTGVSQNPRHKITKRGQNVTFRCDPISEHNRLYWYRQTLGQGPEFLTYFQNEAQLEKSRLLSDRFSAERPKGSFSTLEIQRTEQGDSAMYLCASSPAGNTEAFFGQGTRLTVV.

This clone was observed a handful of times. The rearrangement links TRBV2 to TRBJ1-4, with no clear D. V shed 1 base and J shed 7 bases, with 13 bases lying between them. CDR3 length: 15 amino acids. Germline CDR1 reads SNHLY; CDR2 reads FYNNEI. The CDR3 here is CASSEGGIGREKLFF. The CDR3 region has the DNA TGTGCCAGCAGTGAAGGGGGAATTGGGCGTGAAAAACTGTTTTTT.

This clone was observed a handful of times. The rearrangement joins TRBV7-2 to TRBJ1-6, with D unresolved. Germline CDR1 is SGHTA and CDR2 is FQGNSA. Deletions cut 1 base from V and 13 bases from J, with 14 bases between. This CDR3 spans 14 amino acids. As DNA, the CDR3 is TGTGCCAGCAGCTTAGGGTCAAGCCCACTCCCCCTCCACTTT. Encoded protein: CASSLGSSPLPLHF.

V is TRBV11-3 and J is TRBJ1-4, with 7 bases matching TRBD1. From germline, CDR1 is SGHNT and CDR2 YENEEA. CDR3 length equals 18 residues. With 0 bases clipped from V and 0 bases from J, the junction kept 7 bases outside the gene matches. The CDR3 here is CASSLDKGATTTNEKLFF. The CDR3 bases are TGTGCCAGCAGCTTAGATAAGGGGGCTACCACAACTAATGAAAAACTGTTTTTT.

In its sample, this clone was seen a few times. The chain has TRBV7-2 and TRBJ2-7; the D gene is possibly TRBD1 (5 bases). Trimming took off 4 bases at V and 6 bases at J, with 13 bases between the two ends. Germline CDR1 is SGHTA and CDR2 is FQGNSA. The CDR3 is 13 residues long. This CDR3 reads CASSSQGWGEQYF. The CDR3 nucleotides are TGTGCCAGCAGCTCCCAGGGATGGGGCGAGCAGTACTTC.

This clone was counted a few times. The genes are TRBV4-3 and TRBJ2-3, with a possible D match to TRBD2 (5 bases). The germline V gene encodes CDR1 LGHNA and CDR2 YSLEER. There are 17 residues in the CDR3. Trimming pared 3 bases from V and 1 base from J, leaving 17 bases between. This CDR3 reads CASSQALDASRTDTQYF. Here the CDR3 DNA reads TGCGCCAGCAGCCAGGCCCTCGACGCTAGCCGCACAGATACGCAGTATTTT.

As DNA, the CDR3 is TGTGCCAGCAGCGTCCCCACCGGGACAGGGGATAACACCGGGGAGCTGTTTTTT. It translates to CASSVPTGTGDNTGELFF. The J gene is TRBJ2-2, the V gene TRBV9; 10 bases match TRBD1. In germline, CDR1 is SGDLS, CDR2 YYNGEE. With 2 bases clipped from V and 2 bases from J, the junction kept 9 bases outside the gene matches. This CDR3 contains 18 residues.

This chain joins TRBV9 and TRBJ1-2; D unresolved. Trimming cost V 4 bases and J 0 bases, with 13 bases left between them. This CDR3 has 15 residues. Germline CDR1 SGDLS, CDR2 YYNGEE. The CDR3, as DNA: TGTGCCAGCAGCCGGTCGGACGGAACTAACTATGGCTACACCTTC. Protein product: CASSRSDGTNYGYTF.

About this clone itself: At the DNA level, this CDR3 is encoded by other sequences in the same sample as well. This chain connects TRBV2 to TRBJ2-7; D is ambiguous. CDR1 SNHLY and CDR2 FYNNEI come from the germline V gene. V gave up 4 bases and J gave up 4 bases, with 2 bases separating them. The CDR3 is 10 residues long. CDR3: CASSVYEQYF. CDR3 nucleotide sequence: TGTGCCAGCAGTGTGTACGAGCAGTACTTC.

There are a few counts of this clone. V usage is TRBV6-6 and J usage is TRBJ2-1; 9 nucleotides align to TRBD1. Germline loops: CDR1 MNHNY, CDR2 SVGAGI (reference sequence). V gave up 4 bases and J gave up 7 bases; unmatched junction bases: 8. The CDR3 consists of 15 residues. The CDR3 coding sequence is TGTGCCAGCAGTTCAGAAACAGGGGGCTGGAATGAGCAGTTCTTC. Translated: CASSSETGGWNEQFF.

This clone has a handful of counts. The chain has TRBV5-1 and TRBJ2-7; TRBD1 agrees at 10 bases. Germline V gives CDR1 SGHRS, CDR2 YFSETQ. V was clipped by 4 bases and J by 2 bases; unmatched bases: 3. The CDR3 totals 14 residues. The CDR3 nucleotides are TGCGCCAGCAGCGGGACAGGGGACCCCTACGAGCAGTACTTC. Translated, it gives CASSGTGDPYEQYF.

This chain joins TRBV7-9 and TRBJ1-2, with D unclear. Trimming stripped 0 bases from V and 8 bases from J, with 13 bases between. The germline V gene has CDR1 SEHNR and CDR2 FQNEAQ (reference sequence). The CDR3 totals 14 residues. The CDR3: CASSLALTAGGYTF. The CDR3 region has the DNA TGTGCCAGCAGCTTAGCACTGACGGCCGGCGGCTACACCTTC.

This chain connects TRBV5-1 to TRBJ2-5, with D uncertain. Trimming removed 4 bases from V and 4 bases from J, with 11 bases in between. Germline CDR1 and CDR2: SGHRS and YFSETQ. The CDR3 is made up of 13 amino acids. In DNA, the CDR3 is TGCGCCAGCAGCCCGACCCAATTAGAGACCCAGTACTTC. Translation: CASSPTQLETQYF.

This clone has only a few counts. The rearrangement uses TRBV7-2 and TRBJ2-3; D tentatively fits TRBD1 or TRBD2 (5 bases each). Germline V CDR1 and CDR2: SGHTA, FQGNSA. The CDR3 is 14 residues long. The V end lost 4 bases, the J end lost 3 bases, and 11 bases lay between the germline ends. This CDR3 is CASSSGTGTDTQYF. In nucleotides, the CDR3 is TGTGCCAGCAGCTCCGGGACCGGGACAGATACGCAGTATTTT.

The chain recombines TRBV10-3 with TRBJ2-1, with D possibly TRBD2 on 6 matching bases. This CDR3 has 12 amino acids. V gave up 6 bases and J gave up 8 bases, with 11 bases separating them. Per the germline V gene, CDR1 is ENHRY and CDR2 is SYGVKD. CDR3 coding DNA: TGTGCCATCAGGGGGGACTGGGATGAGCAGTTCTTC. This codes for CAIRGDWDEQFF.

This clone was observed a handful of times. V is TRBV9 and J is TRBJ1-3; D is ambiguous. The CDR3 is 13 residues long. Germline V lookup: CDR1 SGDLS, CDR2 YYNGEE. Trimming shortened V by 5 bases and J by 0 bases, and 6 bases separated the two germline ends. CDR3 nucleotides: TGTGCCAGCAGTGAGTTCTCTGGAAACACCATATATTTT. It yields the protein CASSEFSGNTIYF.